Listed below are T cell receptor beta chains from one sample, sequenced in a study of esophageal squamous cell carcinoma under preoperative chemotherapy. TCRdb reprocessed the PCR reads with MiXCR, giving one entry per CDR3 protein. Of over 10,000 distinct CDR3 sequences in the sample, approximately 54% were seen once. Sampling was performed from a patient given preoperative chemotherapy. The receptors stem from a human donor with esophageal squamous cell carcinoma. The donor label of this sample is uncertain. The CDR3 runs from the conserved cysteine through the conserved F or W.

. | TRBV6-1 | CASSRQGVRDEDIQYF
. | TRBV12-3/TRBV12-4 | CASSRHYEQYF
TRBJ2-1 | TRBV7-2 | CASSLDPSGYEQFF
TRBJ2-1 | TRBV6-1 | CASSRNGDSYNEQFF
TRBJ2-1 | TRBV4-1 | CASNRLAGDNEQFF
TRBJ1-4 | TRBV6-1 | CASSSRTNEKLFF
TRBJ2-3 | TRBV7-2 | CASSSRGLAGNTDTQYF
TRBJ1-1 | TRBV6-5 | CASSYGTGNTEAFF
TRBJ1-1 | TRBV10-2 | CASRSLGVNTEAFF
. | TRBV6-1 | CAGSEGWSTGTQYF
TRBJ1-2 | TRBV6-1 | CASRDPTGGSYGYTF
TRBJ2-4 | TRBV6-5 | CASGSGGCATNMQYF
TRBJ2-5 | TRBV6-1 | CASSRRTSGETQYF
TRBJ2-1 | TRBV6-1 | CASSEDRGVVVGRGYEQFF
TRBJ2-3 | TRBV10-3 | CAGKGAGGQDTQYF
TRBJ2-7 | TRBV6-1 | CASNPSSYEQYF
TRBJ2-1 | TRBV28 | CASRVTSGEYNEQFF
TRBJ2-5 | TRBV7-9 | CASSFPGLAGVVETQYF
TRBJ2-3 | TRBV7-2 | CASRGKWAENTQYF
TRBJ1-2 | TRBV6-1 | CASTRWTDPQWTF
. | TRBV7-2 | CASSSYNEQYF
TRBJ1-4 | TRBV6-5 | CASSYREWEKLFF
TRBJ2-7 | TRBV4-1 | CASSQGRASGNYEQYF
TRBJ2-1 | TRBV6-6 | CASSFDGISYNEQFF
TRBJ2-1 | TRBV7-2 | CASSPFGADTYNEQFF
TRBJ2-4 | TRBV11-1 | CASSLASWGKNIQYF
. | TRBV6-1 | CARGEGGSGPDTQYF
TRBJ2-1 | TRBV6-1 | CASSRDPGEQFF
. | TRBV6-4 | CASSERAGDLNEQYF
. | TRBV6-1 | CASRRRQGLGQETQYF
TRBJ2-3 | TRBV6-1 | CASKLAENKETQYF
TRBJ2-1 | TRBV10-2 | CASNPSLHEQFF
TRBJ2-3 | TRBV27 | CASSSGSRGDTQYF
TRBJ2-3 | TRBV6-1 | CASSDYGTRTDTQYF
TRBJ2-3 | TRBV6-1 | CASSPQGMQAKDTQYF
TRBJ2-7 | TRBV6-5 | CASSLQRRGGFYEQYF
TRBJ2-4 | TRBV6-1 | CASSGRVAGMSATNTQYF
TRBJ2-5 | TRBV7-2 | CASSLAGYNEQYF
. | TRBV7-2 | CASSPTLGLEQYF
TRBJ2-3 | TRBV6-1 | CASSLGGGAKNTQYF
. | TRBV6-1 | CASGQGQALETQYF
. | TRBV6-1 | CASGGGGGNTKEIQYF
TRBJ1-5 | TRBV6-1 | CASKPGQGSNQPQHF
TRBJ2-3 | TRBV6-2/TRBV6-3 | CASSITSGRPDTQYF
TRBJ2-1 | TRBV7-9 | CASRSGLRSQSSYNEQFF
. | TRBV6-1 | CASKGSSYEQYF
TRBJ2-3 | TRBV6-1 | CASMAGDDDTQYF
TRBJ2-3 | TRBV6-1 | CAGKGARDTDTQYF
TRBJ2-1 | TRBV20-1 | CSAASRGRQFF
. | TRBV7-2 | CASSPDRGRHEQYF
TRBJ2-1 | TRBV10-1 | CASSRRARDEQFF
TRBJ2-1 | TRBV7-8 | CASSSQGTGDIQFF
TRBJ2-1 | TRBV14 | CASSQDPRFGGRDEQFF
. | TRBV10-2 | CASSESKSGPSGYEQYF
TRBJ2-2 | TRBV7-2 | CASIHPTGGAGELFF